This T cell receptor (beta chain) came from a study of T-cell reconstitution after alpha-beta-depleted transplantation in children. Whole-study results and caveats: There were reportedly several hundred expanded graft clones from which alpha-beta T cells came about two months after transplant. The main origin of T-cell counts and diversity one year after transplant was newly produced T cells.

Worth noting for this clonotype: Its antigen is still unknown.

Unique molecular identifiers were incorporated into the prepared TCRbeta library. TCRdb analysed the PCR reads with MiXCR anew, one entry per CDR3 protein. This sample has about 980,000 distinct CDR3 sequences, with roughly 29% found just once. The CDR3 has 15 residues. Trimming cost V 0 bases and J 2 bases, with 11 bases left between them. The germline gives CDR1 LGHNA, CDR2 YSLEER. The V call is TRBV4-3, the J call TRBJ2-7, with a tentative D call TRBD2 (5 bases). The TCR was taken from a boy in the first two years of life who had a stem cell transplant for SCID, so the T cells may come from the graft donor. The sample consisted of PBMCs, mostly from graft donor cells, taken 360 days after TCRalphabeta/CD19-depleted stem cell transplant. CDR3 sequence reads: CASSQDRGATYEQYF. As DNA, the CDR3 is TGCGCCAGCAGCCAAGATCGGGGTGCGACCTACGAGCAGTACTTC.